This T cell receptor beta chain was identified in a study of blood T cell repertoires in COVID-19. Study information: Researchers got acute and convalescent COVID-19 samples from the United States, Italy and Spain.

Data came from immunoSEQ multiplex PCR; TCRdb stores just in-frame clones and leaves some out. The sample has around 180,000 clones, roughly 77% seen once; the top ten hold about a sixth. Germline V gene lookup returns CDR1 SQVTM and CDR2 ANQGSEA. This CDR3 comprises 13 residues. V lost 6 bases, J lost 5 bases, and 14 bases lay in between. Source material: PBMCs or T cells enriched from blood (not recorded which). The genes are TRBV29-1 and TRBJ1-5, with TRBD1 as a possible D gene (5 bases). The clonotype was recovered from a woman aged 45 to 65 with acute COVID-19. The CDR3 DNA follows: TGCAGCGTGCGATCTGACAGAGATCAGCCCCAGCATTTT. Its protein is CSVRSDRDQPQHF.